The clone carrying this T cell receptor beta chain appeared a single time. The target antigen is unknown. This sample was taken from a study of tumor-infiltrating lymphocytes in localized non-small cell lung cancer. Study-level findings and limits: No link was found between tumor T-cell fraction and recurrence-free survival.

Sequenced by immunoSEQ multiplex PCR; TCRdb stores in-frame clones only, minus some. The sample lists fewer than 25,000 clones; around 78% were seen once. This CDR3 has 13 amino acids. Deletions cut 2 bases from V and 5 bases from J, with 7 bases between. Germline V gene data show CDR1 as MGHRA and CDR2 as YSYEKL. This TCR came from a human donor with non-small cell lung cancer. The V call is TRBV4-1, the J call TRBJ2-1; D unresolved. Sequenced input: lung tumor tissue. CDR3 bases: TGCGCCAGCAGCCAAAGTCCCAACAATGAGCAGTTCTTC. Protein product: CASSQSPNNEQFF.